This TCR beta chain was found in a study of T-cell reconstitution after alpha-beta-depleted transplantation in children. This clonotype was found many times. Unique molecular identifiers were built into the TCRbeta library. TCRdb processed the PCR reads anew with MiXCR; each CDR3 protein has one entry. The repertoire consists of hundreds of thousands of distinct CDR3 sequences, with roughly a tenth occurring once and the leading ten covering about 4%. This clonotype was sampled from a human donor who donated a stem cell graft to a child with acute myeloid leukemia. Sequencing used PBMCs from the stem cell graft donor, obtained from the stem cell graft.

Here the CDR3 reads CASSPSRAGMGEQYF. CDR3 in DNA: TGTGCCAGCAGCCCCTCGAGGGCAGGGATGGGGGAGCAGTACTTC. The chain combines TRBV7-6 with TRBJ2-7; either TRBD1 or TRBD2 may supply D (5 bases each). The CDR3 length is 15 residues. Germline V CDR1 and CDR2: SGHVS, FNYEAQ. With 5 bases removed from V and 7 bases from J, the gap between germline ends came to 21 bases.